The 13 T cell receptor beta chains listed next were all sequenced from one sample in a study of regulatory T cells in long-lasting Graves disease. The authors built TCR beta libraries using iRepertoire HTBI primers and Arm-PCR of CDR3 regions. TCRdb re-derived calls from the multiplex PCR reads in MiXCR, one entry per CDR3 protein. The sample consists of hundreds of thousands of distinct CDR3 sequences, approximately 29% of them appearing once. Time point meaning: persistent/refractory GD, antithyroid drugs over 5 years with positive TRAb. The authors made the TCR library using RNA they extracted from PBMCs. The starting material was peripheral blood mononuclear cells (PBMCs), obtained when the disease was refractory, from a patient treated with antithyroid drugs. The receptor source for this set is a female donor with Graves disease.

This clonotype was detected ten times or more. The CDR3 DNA reads TGTGCCAGCAGCTTAGGAGGCGGGAGCCAAGAGACCCAGTACTTC. Residues: CASSLGGGSQETQYF. V and J are TRBV11-3 and TRBJ2-5, with TRBD2 matching 7 bases. With 1 base clipped from V and 1 base from J, the junction kept 3 bases outside the gene matches. The CDR3 runs to 15 residues. Germline V gives CDR1 SGHNT, CDR2 YENEEA.

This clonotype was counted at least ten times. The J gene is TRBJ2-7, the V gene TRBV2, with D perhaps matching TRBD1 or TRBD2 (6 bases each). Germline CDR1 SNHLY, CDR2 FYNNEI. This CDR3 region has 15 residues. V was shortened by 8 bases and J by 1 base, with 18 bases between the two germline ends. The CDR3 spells CASSERLGGSYEQYF. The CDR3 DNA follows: TGTGCCAGCTCGGAACGACTAGGGGGATCCTACGAGCAGTACTTC.

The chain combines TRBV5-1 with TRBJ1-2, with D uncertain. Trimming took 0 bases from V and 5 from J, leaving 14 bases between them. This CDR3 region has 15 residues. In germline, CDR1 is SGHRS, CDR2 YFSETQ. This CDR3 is CASSLERPRSYGYTF. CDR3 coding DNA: TGCGCCAGCAGCTTGGAGCGGCCGCGGAGTTATGGCTACACCTTC.

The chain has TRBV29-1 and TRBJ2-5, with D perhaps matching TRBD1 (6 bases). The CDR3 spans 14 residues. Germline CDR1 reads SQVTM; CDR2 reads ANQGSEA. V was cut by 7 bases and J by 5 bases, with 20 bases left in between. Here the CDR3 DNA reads TGCAGCGCTCGGGGTGGGGACATGAGGGAGACCCAGTACTTC. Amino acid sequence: CSARGGDMRETQYF.

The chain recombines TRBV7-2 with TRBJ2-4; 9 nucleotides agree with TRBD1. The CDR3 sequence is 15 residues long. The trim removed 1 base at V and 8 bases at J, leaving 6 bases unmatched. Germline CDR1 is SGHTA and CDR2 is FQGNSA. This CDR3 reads CASSLGDRVRDIQYF. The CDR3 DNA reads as TGTGCCAGCAGCTTAGGGGACAGGGTGAGAGACATTCAGTACTTC.

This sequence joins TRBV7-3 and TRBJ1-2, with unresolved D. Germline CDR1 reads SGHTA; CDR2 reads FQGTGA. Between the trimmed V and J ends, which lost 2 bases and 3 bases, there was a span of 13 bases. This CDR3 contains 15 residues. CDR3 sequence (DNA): TGTGCCAGCAGCTTATTCTCGAGGGTTGACTATGGCTACACCTTC. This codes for CASSLFSRVDYGYTF.

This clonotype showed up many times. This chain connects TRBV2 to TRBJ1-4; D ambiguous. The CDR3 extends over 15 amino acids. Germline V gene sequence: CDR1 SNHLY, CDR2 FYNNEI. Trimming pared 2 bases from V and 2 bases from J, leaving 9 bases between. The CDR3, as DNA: TGTGCCAGCAGTGAATTGAGAGGGACTAATGAAAAACTGTTTTTT. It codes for CASSELRGTNEKLFF. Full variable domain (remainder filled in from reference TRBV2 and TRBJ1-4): EPEVTQTPSHQVTQMGQEVILRCVPISNHLYFYWYRQILGQKVEFLVSFYNNEISEKSEIFDDQFSVERPDGSNFTLKIRSTKLEDSAMYFCASSELRGTNEKLFFGSGTQLSVL.

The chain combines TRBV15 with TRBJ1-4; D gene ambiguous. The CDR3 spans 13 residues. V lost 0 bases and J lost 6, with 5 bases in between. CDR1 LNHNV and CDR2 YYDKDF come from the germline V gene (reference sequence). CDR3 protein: CATSRDWYEKLFF. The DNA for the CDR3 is TGTGCCACCAGCAGAGATTGGTATGAAAAACTGTTTTTT. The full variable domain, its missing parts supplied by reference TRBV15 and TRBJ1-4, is DAMVIQNPRYQVTQFGKPVTLSCSQTLNHNVMYWYQQKSSQAPKLLFHYYDKDFNNEADTPDNFQSRRPNTSFCFLDIRSPGLGDTAMYLCATSRDWYEKLFFGSGTQLSVL.

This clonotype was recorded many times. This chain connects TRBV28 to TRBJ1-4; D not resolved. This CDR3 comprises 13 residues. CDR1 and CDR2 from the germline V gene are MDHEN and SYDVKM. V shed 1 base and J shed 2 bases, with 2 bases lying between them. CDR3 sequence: CASSLFTNEKLFF. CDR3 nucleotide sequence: TGTGCCAGCAGTTTATTCACTAATGAAAAACTGTTTTTT.

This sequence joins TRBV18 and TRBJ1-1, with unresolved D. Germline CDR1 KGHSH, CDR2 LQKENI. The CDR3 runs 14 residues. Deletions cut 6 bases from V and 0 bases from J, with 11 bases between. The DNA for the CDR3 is TGTGCCAGCTCCCCCCTCCTGCTGAACACTGAAGCTTTCTTT. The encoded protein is CASSPLLLNTEAFF. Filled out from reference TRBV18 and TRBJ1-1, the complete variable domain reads NAGVMQNPRHLVRRRGQEARLRCSPMKGHSHVYWYRQLPEEGLKFMVYLQKENIIDESGMPKERFSAEFPKEGPSILRIQQVVRGDSAAYFCASSPLLLNTEAFFGQGTRLTVV.

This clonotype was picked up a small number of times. In nucleotides, the CDR3 is TGTGCCATCAGGGGTGGACAGAGTGAAGAGACCCAGTACTTC. Translated: CAIRGGQSEETQYF. This chain uses TRBV10-3 with TRBJ2-5; D is perhaps TRBD1 (6 bases). The V and J ends lost 6 bases and 3 bases respectively, with 14 bases between them. Germline V CDR1 and CDR2: ENHRY, SYGVKD. This CDR3 region has 14 residues.

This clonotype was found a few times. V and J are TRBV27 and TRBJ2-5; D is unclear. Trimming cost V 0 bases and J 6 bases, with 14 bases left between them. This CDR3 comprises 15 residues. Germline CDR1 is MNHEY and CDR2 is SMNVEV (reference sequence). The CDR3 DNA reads TGTGCCAGCAGTTTATCGGGAAGGGTAGAAAAGACCCAGTACTTC. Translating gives CASSLSGRVEKTQYF.

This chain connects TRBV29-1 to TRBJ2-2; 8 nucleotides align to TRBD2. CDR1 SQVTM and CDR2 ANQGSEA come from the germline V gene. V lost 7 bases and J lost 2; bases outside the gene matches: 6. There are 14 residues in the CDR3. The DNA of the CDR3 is TGCAGCGCGGTACTAGCGGCCAACACCGGGGAGCTGTTTTTT. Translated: CSAVLAANTGELFF.